This T cell receptor beta chain originates from a study of PD-1 blockade in classical Hodgkin lymphoma (dated by TCRdb to 2020 to 2021). For the study in its entirety: Nivolumab dosing was 3 mg/kg intravenously every 2 weeks, continuing until either disease progression or unacceptable toxicity. The study used TCR beta sequencing and CyTOF to define a peripheral blood immune signature of response to PD-1 blockade in classical Hodgkin lymphoma. Results and caveats for the whole study, not just this receptor: Trial patients achieving complete response had baseline diversity similar to newly diagnosed patients, whereas partial responders and progressors had significantly lower diversity. Lower diversity was observed in patients in whom nivolumab was started less than 1 year after ASCT, and these patients were excluded from later analyses so that confounding by immune reconstitution would be avoided. By C4D1, a significant rise was seen in CD4+ TCR diversity but not in CD8+ TCR diversity (p=0.0027 vs p=0.16), and the rise was most apparent among complete responders (p=0.02). Only a single clinical trial cohort was studied, and what caused the repertoire differences, possibly disease activity or prior therapy, remained undefined. Baseline TCR diversity was reported to be lower in newly diagnosed patients than in healthy donors, and even lower in relapsed/refractory patients.

Of note for this clone: Its antigen remains unidentified. Nothing much larger sits one base from this clone, and base qualities are not available.

Genomic DNA was isolated using the Qiagen DNeasy kit from unsorted PBMCs as well as from negatively selected CD4+ and CD8+ fractions. TCR beta CDR3 regions were amplified by immunoSEQ multiplex PCR using primers annealing to V and J segments. A synthetic immune receptor repertoire was used to minimize amplification bias, and remaining bias was computationally removed after sequencing. For the original study's pipeline: Repertoire diversity was quantified as the Shannon entropy index using custom Python scripts. Unsorted, CD4+ and CD8+ repertoires were analyzed separately, except in combined analyses where CD4+ and CD8+ sequences were merged in silico. Clonal expansion was defined as a frequency increase of at least 2-fold after treatment compared with C1D1, and clones undetected at baseline were assigned a pseudocount of 0.5. Clones with 0 or 1 copy at C1D1 were classified as singleton clones, and clones with 2 or more copies were classified as non-singleton clones. By matching protein sequences in sorted samples from the same patient, clones expanded in unsorted samples were annotated as CD4+, CD8+ or unknown. Wilcoxon tests on paired samples were used to test changes in diversity from C1D1 to C4D1. Held by TCRdb, this immuneACCESS table contains in-frame sequences only and omits some clones. Under half of the omission traces to an unresolved V gene where checked; the cause of the rest is unknown. That table is the source of V, J and clone size, and D and trimming were worked out from the DNA. This sample comprises under 45,000 clones, around 69% of them detected only once. The ten largest account for about 2.7% of the sample.

The sample's time point, from its label and the paper: cycle 4 day 1 (C4D1), after less than seven weeks of nivolumab. Relapse after autologous stem cell transplantation had occurred in all trial patients, and cohorts A, B and C were distinguished by prior brentuximab vedotin exposure. A total of 50 to 70 patients with relapsed/refractory classical Hodgkin lymphoma made up the trial cohort, and each patient's best overall response was complete response, partial response or progressive disease. Trial patients were treated with single-agent nivolumab in the multi-cohort phase II CheckMate 205 trial. Best overall response was determined by an independent review committee according to the 2007 International Working Group response criteria. Trial PBMCs were obtained immediately prior to nivolumab initiation (C1D1) and on therapy at cycle 2 day 1 and cycle 4 day 1. After peripheral blood was drawn into 8 mL Vacutainer Cell Preparation Tubes, PBMCs were isolated by centrifugation and then cryopreserved.

From the germline V gene, CDR1 is SGHDT and CDR2 is YYEEEE. The germline V end is reduced by 0 bases and the J end by 0 bases; junction bases left unmatched: 9. The CDR3 sequence holds 18 residues, the cysteine and phenylalanine included. CDR3 DNA only is kept here, 54 bases in frame from base 1. The receptor comes from a human donor with classical Hodgkin lymphoma. The input for sequencing was peripheral blood mononuclear cells (PBMCs), taken before the fourth cycle of nivolumab. The chain is assembled from TRBV5-6 and TRBJ2-3, with TRBD2 identical over 8 junction bases. The nucleotide sequence reads TGTGCCAGCAGCTTGGGAGGCGGGGGGCCGATTAGCACAGATACGCAGTATTTT. It codes for CASSLGGGGPISTDTQYF.